The sequence of this T cell receptor (beta chain) was determined in a study of blood T cell repertoires in COVID-19. This clone was observed once. Per the germline V gene, CDR1 is WSHSY and CDR2 is SAAADI. V was trimmed by 2 bases and J by 2 bases, leaving 12 bases between them. The length of the CDR3 is 15 residues. TCRdb's copy holds only in-frame clones and misses some; the assay was immunoSEQ multiplex PCR. Of roughly 250,000 clones listed, 80% to 95% are singletons. The source of this sequence is a woman aged 18-30 years who had recovered from COVID-19. The specimen was PBMCs or T cells enriched from blood (not recorded which). The gene calls are TRBV10-2 and TRBJ1-2, with D unclear. The CDR3 loop is CASSETVHSNYGYTF. CDR3 coding DNA: TGCGCCAGCAGTGAGACAGTTCATTCAAACTATGGCTACACCTTC.